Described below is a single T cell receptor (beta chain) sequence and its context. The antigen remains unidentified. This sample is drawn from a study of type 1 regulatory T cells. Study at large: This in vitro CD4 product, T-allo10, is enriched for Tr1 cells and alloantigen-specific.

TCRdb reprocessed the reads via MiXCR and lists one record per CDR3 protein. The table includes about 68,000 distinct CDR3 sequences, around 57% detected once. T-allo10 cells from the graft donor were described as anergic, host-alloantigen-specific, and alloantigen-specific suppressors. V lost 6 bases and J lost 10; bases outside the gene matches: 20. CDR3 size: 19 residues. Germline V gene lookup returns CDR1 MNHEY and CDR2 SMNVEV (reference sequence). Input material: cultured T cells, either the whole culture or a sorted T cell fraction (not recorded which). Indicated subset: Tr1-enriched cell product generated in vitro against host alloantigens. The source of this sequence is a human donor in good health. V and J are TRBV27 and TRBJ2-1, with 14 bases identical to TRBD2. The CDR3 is CASSPRQGRGTSGGWEQFF. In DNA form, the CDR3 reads TGTGCCAGCAGCCCCCGACAGGGAAGGGGGACTAGCGGGGGCTGGGAGCAGTTCTTC.